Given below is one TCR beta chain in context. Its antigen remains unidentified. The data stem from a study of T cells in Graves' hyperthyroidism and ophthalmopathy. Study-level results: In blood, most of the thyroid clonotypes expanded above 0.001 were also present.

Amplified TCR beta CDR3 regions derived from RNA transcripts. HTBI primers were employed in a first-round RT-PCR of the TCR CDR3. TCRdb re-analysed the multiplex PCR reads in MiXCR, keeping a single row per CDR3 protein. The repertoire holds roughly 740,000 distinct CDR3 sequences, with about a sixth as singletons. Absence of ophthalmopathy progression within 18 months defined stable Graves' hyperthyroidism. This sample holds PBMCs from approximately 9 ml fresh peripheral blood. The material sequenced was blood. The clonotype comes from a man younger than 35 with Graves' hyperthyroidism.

The CDR3, as DNA: TGCAGCGTTGAAGGTTATCTAGGGCAGGGTTTTAACTATGGCTACACCTTC. Translating it yields CSVEGYLGQGFNYGYTF. The V gene is TRBV29-1, the J gene TRBJ1-2; D may be TRBD1 (5 bases). V was trimmed by 1 base and J by 1 base, leaving 19 bases between them. CDR1 is SQVTM and CDR2 is ANQGSEA in the germline V gene. The CDR3 is 17 amino acids.